Following are 29 T cell receptor beta chains from one sample sequenced in a study of cytomegalovirus exposure and HLA in healthy donors. Using immunoSEQ multiplex PCR, the repertoire was profiled, and TCRdb retains in-frame clones only, with some absent. This sample has about 310,000 clones, with roughly 88% found just once. The sample was PBMCs. Receptors originate from a man between 25 and 39 years old in good health and CMV-seronegative.

About this clone: The sample contains more than one DNA sequence encoding this CDR3. V gene TRBV7-9 combines with J gene TRBJ1-1; unclear D gene. The CDR3 contains 12 residues. The V end lost 1 base, the J end lost 6 bases, and 6 bases lay between the germline ends. The germline V gene has CDR1 SEHNR and CDR2 FQNEAQ (reference sequence). CDR3 sequence reads: CASSLGGAEAFF. DNA of the CDR3: TGTGCCAGCAGCTTAGGAGGCGCTGAAGCTTTCTTT.

The chain uses TRBV6-1 and TRBJ2-5, with TRBD1 as a possible D gene (5 bases). This CDR3 region has 11 residues. V was pared by 5 bases and J by 7 bases, with 8 bases between. The germline V gene has CDR1 MNHNS and CDR2 SASEGT. The CDR3 DNA reads as TGTGCCAGCAGTTGGGGCGCGACCCAGTACTTC. Encoded protein: CASSWGATQYF.

V gene TRBV6-1 combines with J gene TRBJ1-1; the D gene is possibly TRBD1 (5 bases). V lost 6 bases, J lost 1 base, and 15 bases lay in between. The germline V gene has CDR1 MNHNS and CDR2 SASEGT. CDR3 length: 15 amino acids. CDR3 sequence: CASRDQGIPNTEAFF. The CDR3, as DNA: TGTGCCAGCAGGGACCAGGGTATACCGAACACTGAAGCTTTCTTT.

CDR3 sequence: CASSHNAWGSGGGKGNQPQHF. The CDR3 region has the DNA TGCGCCAGCAGCCACAATGCCTGGGGATCGGGGGGCGGTAAGGGCAATCAGCCCCAGCATTTT. The J gene is TRBJ1-5, the V gene TRBV4-1; D might be TRBD1 (6 bases). CDR1 and CDR2 (germline): MGHRA, YSYEKL. V was shortened by 3 bases and J by 2 bases, with 29 bases between the two germline ends. The CDR3 loop spans 21 amino acids.

The chain recombines TRBV5-1 with TRBJ1-5; 9 bases align to TRBD1. The V and J ends lost 4 bases and 0 bases, in that order; junction bases with no gene match: 5. This CDR3 has 16 residues. Germline loops: CDR1 SGHRS, CDR2 YFSETQ. The DNA for the CDR3 is TGCGCCAGCAGCAGAGGGACAGGGAATAGCAATCAGCCCCAGCATTTT. Translated: CASSRGTGNSNQPQHF.

This rearrangement joins TRBV11-2 to TRBJ2-7; TRBD1 matches 9 bases. V dropped 1 base and J dropped 3; count of bases not matched to a gene: 4. Germline V lookup: CDR1 SGHAT, CDR2 FQNNGV. The CDR3 contains 15 residues. This chain's CDR3 is CASSLARQGVYEQYF. The CDR3 DNA follows: TGTGCCAGCAGCTTAGCAAGACAGGGGGTCTACGAGCAGTACTTC.

The CDR3 DNA sequence: TGTGCCAGCAGCGGGCGGGACAGCTCCTACGAGCAGTACTTC. It is translated as CASSGRDSSYEQYF. The chain combines TRBV5-4 with TRBJ2-7; tentative D call: TRBD1 (7 bases). V was pared by 4 bases and J by 0 bases, with 11 bases between. The CDR3 totals 14 residues. Germline CDR1 is SGHNT and CDR2 is YYREEE (reference sequence).

The genes are TRBV5-6 and TRBJ2-3; tentative D call: TRBD2 (6 bases). V was cut by 4 bases and J by 0 bases, with 9 bases left in between. Looked up from germline, CDR1 is SGHDT and CDR2 is YYEEEE. The CDR3 runs 14 residues. Here the CDR3 reads CASSRRASTDTQYF. CDR3 in DNA: TGTGCCAGCAGCAGGAGGGCAAGCACAGATACGCAGTATTTT.

This chain links TRBV6-6 with TRBJ1-2; D not certain. V lost 6 bases, J lost 8 bases, and 16 bases lay in between. The length of the CDR3 is 13 residues. The germline V gene has CDR1 MNHNY and CDR2 SVGAGI (reference sequence). The CDR3 DNA reads as TGTGCCAGCAGCCCGACACCTACCCGGGGCTACACCTTC. Translated: CASSPTPTRGYTF.

The chain is built from TRBV7-9 and TRBJ2-1; D might be TRBD1 (5 bases). V lost 5 bases and J lost 13, with 15 bases in between. This CDR3 is built from 12 residues. Germline V lookup: CDR1 SEHNR, CDR2 FQNEAQ (reference sequence). CDR3 nucleotide sequence: TGTGCCAGCAGCCGGCAGGGATCAATTCAGTTCTTC. Amino acid sequence: CASSRQGSIQFF.

The chain couples TRBV7-2 to TRBJ1-2; D unclear. The CDR3 length is 13 residues. V gave up 6 bases and J gave up 2 bases, with 10 bases separating them. Germline CDR1 and CDR2: SGHTA and FQGNSA. This CDR3 is CASSQAGNYGYTF. The CDR3 coding sequence is TGTGCCAGCAGTCAAGCAGGAAACTATGGCTACACCTTC.

The rearrangement joins TRBV7-2 to TRBJ2-1; 8 nucleotides line up with TRBD1. The germline V gene encodes CDR1 SGHTA and CDR2 FQGNSA. J lost 5 bases, V lost 1 base, and 7 bases had no gene match. There are 16 residues in the CDR3. CDR3 in DNA: TGTGCCAGCAGCTTAGTAGCGACAGGGGTGGACAATGAGCAGTTCTTC. Its translation is CASSLVATGVDNEQFF.

The chain is built from TRBV14 and TRBJ1-6; TRBD1 matches at 7 bases. The CDR3 covers 15 residues. Germline V gene lookup returns CDR1 SGHDN and CDR2 FVKESK. Losses at the gene ends were 0 bases for V and 7 bases for J; bases not matched to a gene: 3. The chain's CDR3 is CASSQDDRVNSPLHF. The CDR3, as DNA: TGTGCCAGCAGCCAAGATGACAGGGTGAATTCACCCCTCCACTTT.

V and J are TRBV14 and TRBJ2-5, with D perhaps matching TRBD1 (5 bases). V dropped 4 bases and J dropped 5 bases, with 11 bases sitting between them. This CDR3 has 13 residues. Germline CDR1 SGHDN, CDR2 FVKESK. CDR3 sequence reads: CASSRQGLETQYF. CDR3 DNA sequence: TGTGCCAGCAGCCGCCAGGGCCTGGAGACCCAGTACTTC.

The V call is TRBV5-6, the J call TRBJ2-5, with 8 bases lining up with TRBD2. The V gene end was trimmed by 4 bases and the J gene end by 5 bases; junction bases not matched to a gene: 4. CDR3 length: 13 residues. Germline V gene sequence: CDR1 SGHDT, CDR2 YYEEEE. CDR3 sequence: CASSPGGVETQYF. The CDR3 DNA sequence: TGTGCCAGCAGCCCCGGGGGGGTCGAGACCCAGTACTTC. Full variable domain (remainder filled in from reference TRBV5-6 and TRBJ2-5): DAGVTQSPTHLIKTRGQQVTLRCSPKSGHDTVSWYQQALGQGPQFIFQYYEEEERQRGNFPDRFSGHQFPNYSSELNVNALLLGDSALYLCASSPGGVETQYFGPGTRLLVL.

The chain joins TRBV5-4 to TRBJ2-7; 11 nucleotides align to TRBD2. V was clipped by 5 bases and J by 5 bases; unmatched bases: 9. This CDR3 is built from 15 residues. The germline V gene encodes CDR1 SGHNT and CDR2 YYREEE (reference sequence). The CDR3 loop is CASRRAGTSGNEQYF. For the CDR3, the DNA is TGTGCCAGCAGACGAGCCGGGACTAGCGGCAACGAGCAGTACTTC.

The chain carries TRBV19 and TRBJ1-1; a possible D gene is TRBD1 (6 bases). Looked up from germline, CDR1 is LNHDA and CDR2 is SQIVND (reference sequence). The germline V and J ends were trimmed by 3 bases and 0 bases, with 11 bases remaining between them. This CDR3 has 15 residues. CDR3 sequence reads: CASSISDRLNTEAFF. CDR3 DNA sequence: TGTGCCAGTAGTATTTCCGACAGGTTGAACACTGAAGCTTTCTTT.

This clone was found once. The V call is TRBV4-1, the J call TRBJ2-3; 8 positions agree with TRBD2. CDR3 size: 17 residues. Germline V CDR1 and CDR2: MGHRA, YSYEKL. The ends lost 4 bases at V and 3 bases at J; junction bases unmatched: 12. The CDR3, as DNA: TGCGCCAGCAGCCCCTTAGCGGGGAGGGGAGTTACAGATACGCAGTATTTT. The encoded protein is CASSPLAGRGVTDTQYF.

The chain links TRBV5-1 to TRBJ2-5; 13 bases agree with TRBD2. The germline V gene has CDR1 SGHRS and CDR2 YFSETQ. V lost 6 bases and J lost 5; bases outside the gene matches: 10. This CDR3 has 16 residues. The CDR3 nucleotides read TGCGCCAGCACTCAACCGACTAGCGGGGGGCCGGAGACCCAGTACTTC. It encodes CASTQPTSGGPETQYF.

The rearrangement links TRBV5-1 to TRBJ2-2, with D perhaps matching TRBD2 (5 bases). Germline CDR1 reads SGHRS; CDR2 reads YFSETQ. The CDR3 sequence is 12 residues long. V lost 4 bases and J 6 bases, leaving 7 bases between the germline ends. The CDR3 is CASSLGAGELFF. The CDR3, as DNA: TGCGCCAGCAGCCTCGGGGCCGGGGAGCTGTTTTTT.

The J gene is TRBJ1-5, the V gene TRBV19, with D unresolved. The CDR3 spans 14 residues. Trimming left V 4 bases short and J 7 bases short, with 14 bases between. Germline CDR1 and CDR2: LNHDA and SQIVND (reference sequence). Here the CDR3 reads CASSSTVREQPQHF. The CDR3 coding sequence is TGTGCCAGTAGTAGTACAGTTCGGGAGCAGCCCCAGCATTTT.

The genes are TRBV6-1 and TRBJ2-4; D is possibly TRBD1 (5 bases). Trimming pared 2 bases from V and 3 bases from J, leaving 14 bases between. Germline CDR1 and CDR2: MNHNS and SASEGT. This CDR3 has 16 amino acids. CDR3 region: CASSETWGLGKNIQYF. CDR3 bases: TGTGCCAGCAGTGAAACTTGGGGCTTGGGCAAAAACATTCAGTACTTC.

The rearrangement links TRBV27 to TRBJ1-2; TRBD1 is a possible D gene (6 bases). The ends were cut back, 0 bases at V and 2 bases at J, with 10 bases in the middle. Germline V CDR1 and CDR2: MNHEY, SMNVEV (reference sequence). The CDR3 loop spans 15 amino acids. In DNA form, the CDR3 reads TGTGCCAGCAGTTTATCGGACAGCCAAAACTATGGCTACACCTTC. This encodes CASSLSDSQNYGYTF.

The chain combines TRBV6-5 with TRBJ2-7, with a weak D call TRBD1 (5 bases). Trimming pared 2 bases from V and 2 bases from J, leaving 7 bases between. Germline V gives CDR1 MNHEY, CDR2 SVGAGI. The CDR3 totals 13 residues. CDR3 residues: CASSYQGPYEQYF. The CDR3 coding sequence is TGTGCCAGCAGTTACCAGGGTCCCTACGAGCAGTACTTC.

The V call is TRBV27, the J call TRBJ2-3; D possibly corresponds to TRBD1 (6 bases). The V gene's germline CDR1 is MNHEY and CDR2 SMNVEV (reference sequence). The CDR3 is 13 amino acids. Trimming stripped 6 bases from V and 3 bases from J, with 10 bases between. The CDR3 DNA sequence: TGTGCCAGCAGGGGGGCCTATACAGATACGCAGTATTTT. Translation gives CASRGAYTDTQYF.

A single count supports this clone. The sample carries other DNA sequences with the same CDR3. The V and J genes are TRBV9 and TRBJ1-1; perhaps TRBD1 as D (5 bases). From germline, CDR1 is SGDLS and CDR2 YYNGEE. The CDR3 has 14 amino acids. V lost 2 bases to trimming and J lost 1 base, with 9 bases between them. Here the CDR3 reads CASSVATGNTEAFF. The CDR3 DNA reads as TGTGCCAGCAGCGTGGCAACAGGGAACACTGAAGCTTTCTTT.

The CDR3 DNA reads as TGCGCCAGCAGCCGGACAGGGGGTTTCACCGGGGAGCTGTTTTTT. It specifies CASSRTGGFTGELFF. The V call is TRBV5-1, the J call TRBJ2-2; 10 bases agree with TRBD1. Germline trimming cut 4 bases from V and 4 bases from J; bases unmatched to any gene: 4. CDR3 length equals 15 residues. Germline CDR1 is SGHRS and CDR2 is YFSETQ.

This chain uses TRBV14 with TRBJ2-3; TRBD2 might be the D (6 bases). The CDR3 totals 14 residues. The germline V gene encodes CDR1 SGHDN and CDR2 FVKESK. Deletions cut 4 bases from V and 2 bases from J, with 10 bases between. The CDR3: CASSLRTTTDTQYF. The CDR3 DNA reads as TGTGCCAGCAGCCTTCGGACTACCACAGATACGCAGTATTTT. The full variable domain, with the rest looked up from reference TRBV14 and TRBJ2-3, is EAGVTQFPSHSVIEKGQTVTLRCDPISGHDNLYWYRRVMGKEIKFLLHFVKESKQDESGMPNNRFLAERTGGTYSTLKVQPAELEDSGVYFCASSLRTTTDTQYFGPGTRLTVL.

This sequence joins TRBV13 and TRBJ2-7; the D gene is possibly TRBD2 (6 bases). With 5 bases removed from V and 9 bases from J, the gap between germline ends came to 14 bases. This CDR3 region has 12 residues. CDR1 is PRHDT and CDR2 is FYEKMQ in the germline V gene (reference sequence). As DNA, the CDR3 is TGTGCCAGCAGCGCGGGACTCCTCGCGCAGTACTTC. Amino acids: CASSAGLLAQYF. The full variable domain, in which reference TRBV13 and TRBJ2-7 provide the parts outside the CDR3, is AAGVIQSPRHLIKEKRETATLKCYPIPRHDTVYWYQQGPGQDPQFLISFYEKMQSDKGSIPDRFSAQQFSDYHSELNMSSLELGDSALYFCASSAGLLAQYFGPGTRLTVT.